These T cell receptor beta chains were read from a single sample in a study of cytotoxic CD8 clonotypes in ibrutinib-treated CLL. Clones were sequenced by immunoSEQ multiplex PCR, and TCRdb holds only the in-frame ones, with some missing. The sample carries 55,000 to 80,000 clones, roughly 57% recorded once. Sample: PBMCs, taken after 12 months of ibrutinib treatment. The receptor set was obtained from a human donor with chronic lymphocytic leukemia. CDR3s include the opening cysteine and the closing phenylalanine or tryptophan. The D gene is left open where the match is weak. The listing skips clone size in some rows; elsewhere it reads once, few, many or a size class.

clone_size	j_call	v_call	d_call	cdr3_aa	cdr3_nt
NA	TRBJ2-1	TRBV27	NA	CASSKDRGPYNEQFF	TGTGCCAGCAGTAAGGATCGTGGTCCCTACAATGAGCAGTTCTTC
NA	TRBJ2-1	TRBV5-6	TRBD1	CASSPPDRARGQFF	TGTGCCAGCAGCCCGCCCGACAGGGCACGGGGGCAGTTCTTC
few	TRBJ1-3	TRBV7-2	NA	CASSSWTDFSGNTIYF	TGTGCCAGCAGCTCCTGGACGGATTTCTCTGGAAACACCATATATTTT
NA	TRBJ1-1	TRBV5-4	TRBD1	CASRETGDTEAFF	TGTGCCAGCAGGGAGACAGGGGACACTGAAGCTTTCTTT
once	TRBJ2-7	TRBV28	TRBD2	CASIPGLAGVSQYF	TGTGCCAGCATCCCCGGACTAGCGGGAGTTTCGCAGTACTTC
NA	TRBJ1-4	TRBV19	TRBD1	CASSIGQGAGINEKLFF	TGTGCCAGTAGTATCGGACAGGGGGCCGGAATTAATGAAAAACTGTTTTTT
NA	TRBJ2-7	TRBV6-5	NA	CASSLYEQYF	TGTGCCAGCAGCCTTTACGAGCAGTACTTC
NA	TRBJ2-1	TRBV5-1	TRBD2	CASSSFGGRAYNEQFF	TGCGCCAGCAGCTCTTTTGGCGGGAGGGCCTACAATGAGCAGTTCTTC
NA	TRBJ1-2	TRBV6-4	NA	CASTQGEVNYGYTF	TGTGCCAGCACCCAAGGAGAGGTTAACTATGGCTACACCTTC
NA	TRBJ2-3	TRBV4-1	TRBD2	CASSQVQLAGTDTQYF	TGCGCCAGCAGCCAAGTTCAACTAGCGGGGACAGATACGCAGTATTTT
NA	TRBJ2-1	TRBV15	NA	CATSRPITGNEQFF	TGTGCCACCAGCAGACCCATCACAGGGAATGAGCAGTTCTTC
few	TRBJ2-1	TRBV5-1	NA	CASSLNLDNEQFF	TGCGCCAGCAGCTTGAATTTGGACAACGAGCAGTTCTTC
NA	TRBJ2-3	TRBV29-1	TRBD1	CSVGQGRSDTQYF	TGCAGCGTTGGACAGGGCAGATCAGATACGCAGTATTTT
few	TRBJ2-7	TRBV5-1	NA	CASSGDAHSYEQYF	TGCGCCAGCAGCGGGGACGCCCACTCCTACGAGCAGTACTTC
NA	TRBJ2-7	TRBV15	NA	CATSRGTRSSYEQYF	TGTGCCACCAGCAGAGGGACAAGAAGCTCCTACGAGCAGTACTTC
NA	TRBJ2-1	TRBV27	NA	CASSQTGSYNEQFF	TGTGCCAGCAGCCAAACAGGGTCCTACAATGAGCAGTTCTTC
NA	TRBJ1-6	TRBV6-1	TRBD1	CASSETGGISPLHF	TGTGCCAGCAGTGAAACAGGGGGCATTTCACCCCTCCACTTT
NA	TRBJ2-2	TRBV9	NA	CASSVDRSGELFF	TGTGCCAGCAGCGTAGATAGATCCGGGGAGCTGTTTTTT
few	TRBJ1-5	TRBV6-5	NA	CASSGGNQPQHF	TGTGCCAGCAGTGGAGGGAATCAGCCCCAGCATTTT
NA	TRBJ2-4	TRBV2	NA	CASSEQSWIQYF	TGTGCCAGCAGTGAACAAAGCTGGATTCAGTACTTC
NA	TRBJ1-2	TRBV7-2	TRBD1	CASSLEGADYGYTF	TGTGCCAGCAGCTTAGAGGGGGCGGACTATGGCTACACCTTC
NA	TRBJ2-4	TRBV28	NA	CASSSLPGVGNIQYF	TGTGCCAGCAGTTCCCTCCCGGGGGTAGGGAACATTCAGTACTTC
NA	TRBJ2-6	TRBV19	NA	CASNNRASGANVLTF	TGTGCCAGTAACAACAGGGCCTCAGGGGCCAACGTCCTGACTTTC
NA	TRBJ1-1	TRBV28	NA	CASSLSARYTEAFF	TGTGCCAGCAGTTTAAGCGCGCGTTACACTGAAGCTTTCTTT
once	TRBJ2-4	TRBV19	NA	CASSNQAGRFQYF	TGTGCCAGTAGTAACCAGGCAGGGCGCTTTCAGTACTTC
NA	TRBJ2-7	TRBV11-1	NA	CASSSNSGQPYEQYF	TGTGCCAGCAGCTCCAACTCCGGTCAACCCTACGAGCAGTACTTC
NA	TRBJ2-2	TRBV29-1	TRBD1	CSVKGQGATGELFF	TGCAGCGTTAAAGGACAGGGGGCCACCGGGGAGCTGTTTTTT
NA	TRBJ1-1	TRBV5-1	TRBD1	CASSPDRVDTEAFF	TGCGCCAGCAGCCCGGACAGGGTTGACACTGAAGCTTTCTTT
many	TRBJ2-7	TRBV7-2	TRBD2	CASSLEGLVYEQYF	TGTGCCAGCAGCTTAGAGGGACTAGTCTACGAGCAGTACTTC
few	TRBJ2-1	TRBV5-1	NA	CASSSRPVGGLYEQFF	TGCGCCAGCAGCTCACGACCCGTAGGAGGATTGTATGAGCAGTTCTTC
NA	TRBJ2-2	TRBV19	NA	CASSPGSAGELFF	TGTGCCAGTAGTCCCGGGTCTGCCGGGGAGCTGTTTTTT
NA	TRBJ1-6	TRBV11-2	NA	CASSLGPHLHF	TGTGCCAGCAGCTTAGGGCCGCACCTCCACTTT
NA	TRBJ2-2	TRBV6-5	TRBD1	CASSYPTGAPGELFF	TGTGCCAGCAGTTACCCTACAGGGGCGCCCGGGGAGCTGTTTTTT
NA	TRBJ1-1	TRBV5-1	NA	CASSLSVSVRNTEAFF	TGCGCCAGCAGCCTTTCGGTTTCAGTTCGGAACACTGAAGCTTTCTTT
few	TRBJ2-7	TRBV29-1	TRBD2	CSAKGAGGPLEQYF	TGCAGCGCCAAGGGAGCGGGAGGGCCCCTCGAGCAGTACTTC
NA	TRBJ2-2	TRBV29-1	TRBD2	CSTVEGLAGNTGELFF	TGCAGTACAGTTGAGGGACTAGCGGGGAACACCGGGGAGCTGTTTTTT
NA	TRBJ2-1	TRBV19	NA	CASSIGRVNEQFF	TGTGCCAGTAGTATTGGCAGGGTCAATGAGCAGTTCTTC
NA	TRBJ2-7	TRBV11-2	TRBD2	CASSVNGLAGHYEQYF	TGTGCCAGCAGCGTAAACGGGCTAGCGGGGCACTACGAGCAGTACTTC
few	TRBJ2-1	TRBV7-6	NA	CASSLSGPGTHNEQFF	TGTGCCAGCAGCTTAAGTGGTCCGGGAACACACAATGAGCAGTTCTTC
NA	TRBJ2-1	TRBV11-2	NA	CASSPTRLVVYNEQFF	TGTGCCAGCAGCCCAACCCGCCTCGTAGTCTACAATGAGCAGTTCTTC
NA	TRBJ2-2	TRBV7-9	TRBD1	CASRKVGQVTGELFF	TGTGCCAGCAGAAAAGTGGGACAGGTCACCGGGGAGCTGTTTTTT
NA	TRBJ2-2	TRBV19	TRBD1	CASSIRQGAGELFF	TGTGCCAGTAGTATTCGACAGGGGGCGGGGGAGCTGTTTTTT
NA	TRBJ2-5	TRBV4-1	NA	CASSQGLGRHETQYF	TGCGCCAGCAGCCAAGGCCTGGGGAGACACGAGACCCAGTACTTC
few	TRBJ2-7	TRBV29-1	TRBD2	CSVRGDIYEQYF	TGCAGCGTCCGGGGGGATATCTACGAGCAGTACTTC